Included here is one T cell receptor (beta chain) sequence, with context. As yet, its antigen is unknown. This sample's time point: late sampling 161 to 241 days after vaccination in a few convalescent patients. Described treatment: approximately nine-day PBMC culture with coronavirus spike peptide pools or control peptides (ViraFEST assay). The data derive from a study of vaccination and CD4 T cells after COVID-19. Study as a whole: Each post-COVID sample was drawn after diagnosis, and the median interval was approximately 92 days (range 35 to 161).

CD4+ T cells that had been cultured provided DNA sequenced with the Oncomine TCR Beta short-read assay. TCRdb re-called the PCR reads with MiXCR, one entry per CDR3 protein. This table holds some 19,000 distinct CDR3 sequences, roughly 49% found once. The sample in question was CD4+ T cells from blood, cultured in vitro, obtained about 7 months after SARS-CoV-2 vaccination. This clonotype was obtained from a human donor who had recovered from COVID-19.

CDR3 nucleotide sequence: TGTGCCAGCAGTGATCGCAGCTCTGGAAACACCATATATTTT. Its protein is CASSDRSSGNTIYF. This sequence joins TRBV6-4 and TRBJ1-3; D is uncertain. Trimming stripped 3 bases from V and 0 bases from J, with 6 bases between. CDR1 and CDR2 (germline): MRHNA, SNTAGT. This CDR3 contains 14 residues.